The T cell receptor (beta chain) under discussion was sequenced for a study of control samples from healthy donors and cancer patients. The CDR3 consists of 13 residues. V was pared by 3 bases and J by 5 bases, with 8 bases between. This clone appeared a few times. Method: immunoSEQ multiplex PCR; TCRdb's copy keeps in-frame clones and lacks some. The sample has some 200,000 clones, over 80% seen once. The chain employs TRBV23-1 and TRBJ1-5; D is perhaps TRBD1 (5 bases). TRBV23-1 counts as an open reading frame of uncertain function. Sequencing was performed on blood. The source is a young man in good health. The CDR3 loop is CASSHRGDQPQHF. The CDR3 DNA sequence: TGCGCCAGCAGTCATCGGGGGGATCAGCCCCAGCATTTT.